Included here is one T cell receptor (beta chain) sequence, with context. The trim removed 6 bases at V and 7 bases at J, leaving 11 bases unmatched. The CDR3 has 16 residues. Germline values: CDR1 SGHTA, CDR2 FQGTGA. The sample belongs to a study of control samples from healthy donors and cancer patients. This table comes from immunoSEQ multiplex PCR, and its TCRdb copy is limited to in-frame clones, with some not included. The top ten clones hold 3% to 3.5% of a sample with 130,000 to 150,000 clones, about 91% of them seen once. The sequencing sample was made of blood. The gene calls are TRBV7-3 and TRBJ2-1; TRBD1 matches at 11 bases. The receptor was isolated from a man under 40 in good health. CDR3 sequence (DNA): TGTGCCAGCAGTTTCCCGGACAGGGGGCCTCGTAATGAGCAGTTCTTC. This encodes CASSFPDRGPRNEQFF.